This record looks at one T cell receptor (beta chain) sequence and its context. Distinct nucleotide sequences in the sample also encode this CDR3. The sample originates from a study of cytomegalovirus exposure and HLA in healthy donors. Trimming cost V 2 bases and J 1 base, with 5 bases left between them. This CDR3 has 13 residues. Per germline, CDR1 LNHNV and CDR2 YYDKDF (reference sequence). Both 60 Vbeta primers and 13 Jbeta primers went into the PCR. Method: immunoSEQ multiplex PCR; TCRdb's copy keeps in-frame clones and lacks some. The table lists some 200,000 clones, more than 65% of them singletons, with 3.5% to 4% in the top ten.

The rearrangement links TRBV15 to TRBJ1-1; possibly TRBD1 for D (5 bases). The sequence was obtained from a man aged 50-59 years in good health and CMV-seronegative. Sequencing used PBMCs. CDR3 residues: CATSRRGNTEAFF. The CDR3 DNA reads TGTGCCACCAGCAGAAGGGGGAACACTGAAGCTTTCTTT.